Detailed here is one T cell receptor beta chain. This specimen belongs to a study of blood T cell repertoires in COVID-19. About the study: The United States, Italy and Spain provided the acute and convalescent COVID-19 samples. Nucleic acid was either cDNA or gDNA, and it came from T cells, B-cell-depleted T cells, or PBMCs.

Original handling: Reference gene primer amplification in the assay estimated nucleated cell counts. TCRdb's copy holds only in-frame clones and misses some; the assay was immunoSEQ multiplex PCR. Clone size and the V and J calls come from that table; the DNA yielded D and trimming. The repertoire consists of 130,000 or so clones, with around 84% occurring once and the leading ten covering around 9.5%. The sample comprised peripheral blood. This TCR came from a man under 40 with COVID-19, enrolled during active disease.

The DNA for the CDR3 is TGTGCCAGCACCGGGGGGGATCAGCCCCAGCATTTT. Its protein is CASTGGDQPQHF. This chain links TRBV28 with TRBJ1-5; tentatively, D is TRBD1 (5 bases). Per the germline V gene, CDR1 is MDHEN and CDR2 is SYDVKM. The CDR3 contains 12 residues. Trimming stripped 7 bases from V and 5 bases from J, with 9 bases between.